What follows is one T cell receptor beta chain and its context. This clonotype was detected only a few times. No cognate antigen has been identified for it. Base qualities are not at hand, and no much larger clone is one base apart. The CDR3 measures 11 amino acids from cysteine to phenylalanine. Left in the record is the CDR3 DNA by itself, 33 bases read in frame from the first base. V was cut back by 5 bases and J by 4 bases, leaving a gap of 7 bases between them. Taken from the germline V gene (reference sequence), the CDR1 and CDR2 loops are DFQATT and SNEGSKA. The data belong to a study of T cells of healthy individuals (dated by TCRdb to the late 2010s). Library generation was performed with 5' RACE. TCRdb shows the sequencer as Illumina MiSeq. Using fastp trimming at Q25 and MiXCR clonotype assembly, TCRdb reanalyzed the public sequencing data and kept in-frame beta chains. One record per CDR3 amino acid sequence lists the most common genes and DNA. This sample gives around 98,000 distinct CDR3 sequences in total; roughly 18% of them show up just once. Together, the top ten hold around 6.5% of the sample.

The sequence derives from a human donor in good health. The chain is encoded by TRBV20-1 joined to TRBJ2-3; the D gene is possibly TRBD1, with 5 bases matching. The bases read TGCAGTGCTGAAGGGGCAGATACGCAGTATTTT. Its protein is CSAEGADTQYF.